The 32 T cell receptor beta chains below come from one sample, sequenced in a study of patients and donors after allogeneic stem cell transplantation. TCRdb reprocessed the RT-PCR reads with MiXCR, giving one entry per CDR3 protein. The sample holds about 31,000 distinct CDR3 sequences, around 6.8% seen once. What was sequenced was blood, either unsorted or a sorted T cell fraction (not recorded which). Receptors were obtained from a human donor who was either an allogeneic HSCT recipient or a stem cell or donor lymphocyte infusion donor (not recorded which). It is not recorded whose cells these are; they may come from a transplant donor.

Many counts were recorded for this clonotype. This chain joins TRBV14 and TRBJ2-2; a possible D gene is TRBD2 (6 bases). Germline V gene data show CDR1 as SGHDN and CDR2 as FVKESK. The V and J ends lost 4 bases and 3 bases respectively, with 12 bases between them. CDR3 length: 15 residues. CDR3 sequence reads: CASSPPGGDTGELFF. The CDR3, as DNA: TGTGCCAGCAGCCCCCCCGGCGGGGACACCGGGGAGCTGTTTTTT.

The sample holds a few counts of this clonotype. The rearrangement uses TRBV23-1 and TRBJ2-5; D gene unclear. TRBV23-1 is marked as an open reading frame, function uncertain. V gave up 2 bases and J gave up 3 bases, with 10 bases separating them. This CDR3 comprises 14 residues. CDR3 loop: CASSQGDEKETQYF. CDR3 bases: TGCGCCAGCAGTCAAGGGGATGAGAAAGAGACCCAGTACTTC.

This chain uses TRBV5-1 with TRBJ2-7; the D gene is possibly TRBD2 (6 bases). Trimming removed 2 bases from V and 0 bases from J, with 15 bases in between. Per germline, CDR1 SGHRS and CDR2 YFSETQ. This CDR3 contains 16 residues. CDR3 residues: CASSLGAGTLSYEQYF. For the CDR3, the DNA is TGCGCCAGCAGCTTAGGCGCTGGGACTCTCTCCTACGAGCAGTACTTC.

The chain combines TRBV5-8 with TRBJ2-7; no firm D call. The CDR3 has 13 amino acids. The V gene lost 1 base and the J gene lost 6 bases, with 11 bases spanning the gap. Per the germline V gene, CDR1 is SGHTS and CDR2 is YDEGEE. The CDR3 protein is CASSLTRFSEQYF. CDR3 bases: TGTGCCAGCAGCTTGACTCGTTTCTCCGAGCAGTACTTC.

This clonotype was detected ten times or more. This chain uses TRBV27 with TRBJ1-5, with no clear D. V was clipped by 2 bases and J by 9 bases, with 14 bases between them. This CDR3 is built from 14 residues. The germline gives CDR1 MNHEY, CDR2 SMNVEV (reference sequence). The CDR3 is CASSLLAGLGPQHF. DNA for the CDR3: TGTGCCAGCAGTTTACTCGCGGGTTTGGGGCCCCAGCATTTT.

DNA of the CDR3: TGTGCCAGCAGATCACAGGGGTCCTCCTACGAGCAGTACTTC. Translating gives CASRSQGSSYEQYF. The chain combines TRBV28 with TRBJ2-7, with 7 positions matching TRBD1. Germline trimming cut 6 bases from V and 0 bases from J; bases unmatched to any gene: 5. Germline CDR1 and CDR2: MDHEN and SYDVKM. The CDR3 has 14 residues.

This clonotype was found many times. The rearrangement links TRBV5-1 to TRBJ2-7, with 9 bases fitting TRBD2. V dropped 4 bases and J dropped 2; count of bases not matched to a gene: 7. CDR3 size: 15 residues. Per the germline V gene, CDR1 is SGHRS and CDR2 is YFSETQ. This CDR3 is CASSLGLALAYEQYF. The CDR3 DNA sequence: TGCGCCAGCAGCCTAGGACTAGCGCTAGCCTACGAGCAGTACTTC. Full variable domain (remainder filled in from reference TRBV5-1 and TRBJ2-7): KAGVTQTPRYLIKTRGQQVTLSCSPISGHRSVSWYQQTPGQGLQFLFEYFSETQRNKGNFPGRFSGRQFSNSRSEMNVSTLELGDSALYLCASSLGLALAYEQYFGPGTRLTVT.

This clonotype was seen only a few times. The chain has TRBV29-1 and TRBJ1-1; a weak D match, TRBD1 (5 bases). Germline loops: CDR1 SQVTM, CDR2 ANQGSEA. V dropped 7 bases and J dropped 4 bases, with 16 bases sitting between them. This CDR3 spans 13 amino acids. The CDR3 region is CSAVGGAGTEAFF. The CDR3 DNA reads as TGCAGCGCCGTTGGAGGGGCTGGCACTGAAGCTTTCTTT. The variable domain in full, with the rest retrieved from reference TRBV29-1 and TRBJ1-1, is SAVISQKPSRDICQRGTSLTIQCQVDSQVTMMFWYRQQPGQSLTLIATANQGSEATYESGFVIDKFPISRPNLTFSTLTVSNMSPEDSSIYLCSAVGGAGTEAFFGQGTRLTVV.

This clonotype was seen at least ten times. The V and J genes are TRBV19 and TRBJ1-1; the D is unclear. V lost 7 bases to trimming and J lost 4 bases, with 16 bases between them. The CDR3 loop spans 14 amino acids. In germline, CDR1 is LNHDA, CDR2 SQIVND (reference sequence). The DNA for the CDR3 is TGTGCCAGTACGTTTGAGGGAATTCGCACTGAAGCTTTCTTT. Translation gives CASTFEGIRTEAFF.

This clonotype has a count of ten or more. J is TRBJ1-2 and V is TRBV27; D gene uncertain. V gave up 4 bases and J gave up 8 bases, with 17 bases separating them. This CDR3 is built from 14 residues. Germline CDR1 is MNHEY and CDR2 is SMNVEV (reference sequence). CDR3 coding DNA: TGTGCCAGCAGTTCAACATACCTGCGAAAGGGCTACACCTTC. Translating gives CASSSTYLRKGYTF.

This clonotype came up a few times. The chain recombines TRBV6-5 with TRBJ2-7; a weak D match, TRBD2 (6 bases). Trimming removed 0 bases at V and 4 bases at J, with 10 bases between. Germline V CDR1 and CDR2: MNHEY, SVGAGI. The CDR3 totals 14 residues. The CDR3 reads CASSYSEGRYEQYF. DNA for the CDR3: TGTGCCAGCAGTTACTCGGAGGGCCGGTACGAGCAGTACTTC.

The table lists this clonotype with a few counts. This sequence joins TRBV20-1 and TRBJ2-7; possibly TRBD2 for D (5 bases). The germline V gene has CDR1 DFQATT and CDR2 SNEGSKA (reference sequence). Trimming left V 6 bases short and J 2 bases short, with 8 bases between. This CDR3 has 11 residues. The CDR3 sequence is CSARDTYEQYF. CDR3 in DNA: TGCAGTGCGAGGGATACCTACGAGCAGTACTTC.

Points on this clonotype: A much more abundant neighbour one base away suggests this may be a read error. The gene calls are TRBV12-3 or TRBV12-4 and TRBJ2-1; 7 bases fit TRBD1. CDR3 length: 16 residues. V lost 8 bases to trimming and J lost 0 bases; unmatched junction nucleotides: 10. CDR3 region: CASGIARDSSYNEQFF. CDR3 nucleotide sequence: TGTGCCAGCGGCATCGCCCGGGACAGCTCCTACAATGAGCAGTTCTTC.

This clonotype occurred many times. The chain recombines TRBV4-1 with TRBJ2-5, with no clear D. CDR3 size: 15 residues. Germline V CDR1 and CDR2: MGHRA, YSYEKL. V lost 5 bases to trimming and J lost 2 bases, with 15 bases between them. CDR3 DNA: TGCGCCAGCAGCAAAGCGAACGTACAACAAGAGACCCAGTACTTC. This codes for CASSKANVQQETQYF.

The rearrangement joins TRBV6-2 or TRBV6-3 to TRBJ2-2; no reliable D call. This CDR3 is built from 14 residues. CDR1 and CDR2 from the germline V gene are MNHEY and SVGEGT. Trimming shortened V by 2 bases and J by 5 bases, and 9 bases separated the two germline ends. CDR3 DNA: TGTGCCAGCAGTTACCTAGGGCAGACCGGGGAGCTGTTTTTT. Protein product: CASSYLGQTGELFF.

This clonotype was counted between two and nine times. The chain joins TRBV28 to TRBJ2-4; 8 nucleotides match TRBD2. Losses at the gene ends were 4 bases for V and 3 bases for J; bases not matched to a gene: 14. CDR1 and CDR2 (germline): MDHEN, SYDVKM. The CDR3 has 18 residues. The DNA of the CDR3 is TGTGCCAGCAGTTCCGTCGGGGGGGGCGTTTTTGTCAAAAACATTCAGTACTTC. The encoded protein is CASSSVGGGVFVKNIQYF.

This clonotype was observed a handful of times. The chain is built from TRBV7-2 and TRBJ2-5; no firm D call. Per the germline V gene, CDR1 is SGHTA and CDR2 is FQGNSA. The ends were cut back, 2 bases at V and 5 bases at J, with 18 bases in the middle. This CDR3 region has 16 residues. CDR3 amino acids: CASSLLVGGGSETQYF. The CDR3 coding sequence is TGTGCCAGCAGCTTATTAGTCGGTGGCGGCTCGGAGACCCAGTACTTC.

There are many counts of this clonotype. This chain links TRBV3-1 with TRBJ2-7; D uncertain. Trimming removed 3 bases at V and 5 bases at J, with 5 bases between. CDR3 length: 11 residues. Germline V gene sequence: CDR1 LGHDT, CDR2 YNNKEL (reference sequence). Written as DNA, the CDR3 is TGTGCCAGCAGCCACATCCACGAGCAGTACTTC. Translation gives CASSHIHEQYF.

The CDR3 bases are TGTGCCAGCAGTGCGTTACTCTATGGCTACACCTTC. The encoded protein is CASSALLYGYTF. The rearrangement links TRBV28 to TRBJ1-2; no clear D gene. The CDR3 sequence is 12 residues long. The germline V and J ends were trimmed by 5 bases and 4 bases, with 8 bases remaining between them. Germline assignment: CDR1 MDHEN and CDR2 SYDVKM.

The V call is TRBV20-1, the J call TRBJ2-3, with TRBD2 identical over 9 bases. Germline CDR1 reads DFQATT; CDR2 reads SNEGSKA (reference sequence). V lost 3 bases, J lost 2 bases, and 3 bases stayed unmatched. CDR3 length: 14 residues. The CDR3, as DNA: TGCAGTGCTAGCTTAGCGGGAGTCACAGATACGCAGTATTTT. This translates into CSASLAGVTDTQYF.

This clonotype was recorded a few times. The rearrangement links TRBV28 to TRBJ1-5; no clear D. Per germline, CDR1 MDHEN and CDR2 SYDVKM. Between the trimmed V and J ends, which lost 3 bases and 9 bases, there was a span of 9 bases. The CDR3 spans 12 residues. The CDR3 nucleotides read TGTGCCAGCAGTTTCCCCCCCGGGCCCCAGCATTTT. It specifies CASSFPPGPQHF.

The CDR3 DNA reads TGTGCCACCAGTGCCGGTGGGGGTGCTAGGGGCAATGAGCAGTTCTTC. Protein product: CATSAGGGARGNEQFF. The rearrangement uses TRBV24-1 and TRBJ2-1, with D perhaps TRBD1 or TRBD2 (5 bases each). This CDR3 has 16 residues. Germline CDR1 and CDR2: KGHDR and SFDVKD. Trimming removed 5 bases from V and 6 bases from J, with 19 bases in between.

The genes are TRBV27 and TRBJ1-6, with a weak D call TRBD1 (6 bases). The germline V gene encodes CDR1 MNHEY and CDR2 SMNVEV (reference sequence). With 2 bases removed from V and 7 bases from J, the gap between germline ends came to 15 bases. CDR3 size: 16 residues. CDR3 sequence: CASSLRGAPANSPLHF. In DNA form, the CDR3 reads TGTGCCAGCAGTTTAAGGGGGGCGCCGGCCAATTCACCCCTCCACTTT.

This chain links TRBV11-2 with TRBJ1-3; D is undetermined. CDR1 and CDR2 from the germline V gene are SGHAT and FQNNGV. V lost 0 bases to trimming and J lost 4 bases, with 10 bases between them. The CDR3 is 15 amino acids. The DNA for the CDR3 is TGTGCCAGCAGCTTAGAGAGAAACTCCGGAAACACCATATATTTT. Translation gives CASSLERNSGNTIYF.

This clonotype occurred many times. The V and J genes are TRBV12-3 or TRBV12-4 and TRBJ1-5; D is undetermined. Trimming took off 6 bases at V and 7 bases at J, with 7 bases between the two ends. The length of the CDR3 is 11 residues. The CDR3 spells CASRDEQPQHF. In nucleotides, the CDR3 is TGTGCCAGCAGGGATGAGCAGCCCCAGCATTTT.

This clonotype has at least ten counts. The chain links TRBV29-1 to TRBJ2-5; 12 bases align to TRBD2. This CDR3 is built from 15 residues. The J segment lost 6 bases and the V segment lost 5 bases, leaving 10 bases of the junction unmatched. Germline CDR1 reads SQVTM; CDR2 reads ANQGSEA. CDR3 DNA sequence: TGCAGCGTTTTTCCGGCTAGCGGGAGGGGGAAGACCCAGTACTTC. Residues: CSVFPASGRGKTQYF. Full variable domain (remainder filled in from reference TRBV29-1 and TRBJ2-5): SAVISQKPSRDICQRGTSLTIQCQVDSQVTMMFWYRQQPGQSLTLIATANQGSEATYESGFVIDKFPISRPNLTFSTLTVSNMSPEDSSIYLCSVFPASGRGKTQYFGPGTRLLVL.

This rearrangement joins TRBV9 to TRBJ2-1; 9 bases align to TRBD2. Germline loops: CDR1 SGDLS, CDR2 YYNGEE. The CDR3 totals 17 residues. The V segment lost 0 bases and the J segment 4 bases; nucleotides outside the gene matches: 8. CDR3 DNA sequence: TGTGCCAGCAGCGTAGGGGCCGGGACTAGCCGTTACAATGAGCAGTTCTTC. It encodes CASSVGAGTSRYNEQFF.

This clonotype was detected ten times or more. The rearrangement joins TRBV5-1 to TRBJ2-1, with 7 nucleotides matching TRBD1. CDR3 size: 13 residues. V was pared by 0 bases and J by 8 bases, with 2 bases of the junction left unmatched. Germline CDR1 reads SGHRS; CDR2 reads YFSETQ. CDR3 sequence: CASSLGDRDEQFF. The CDR3 DNA follows: TGCGCCAGCAGCTTGGGGGACAGAGATGAGCAGTTCTTC.

This clonotype showed up just once. The J gene is TRBJ2-7, the V gene TRBV10-3; D may be TRBD2 (5 bases). V lost 3 bases to trimming and J lost 2 bases, with 11 bases between them. CDR3 size: 14 residues. Looked up from germline, CDR1 is ENHRY and CDR2 is SYGVKD. The CDR3 loop is CAISDDGNPYEQYF. The DNA for the CDR3 is TGTGCCATCAGTGATGACGGGAATCCCTACGAGCAGTACTTC.

This clonotype was picked up many times. This chain uses TRBV6-2 or TRBV6-3 with TRBJ1-1; no reliable D call. The CDR3 extends over 11 amino acids. Germline V lookup: CDR1 MNHEY, CDR2 SVGEGT. Trimming stripped 5 bases from V and 7 bases from J, with 8 bases between. The CDR3 spells CASSHGVEAFF. In DNA form, the CDR3 reads TGTGCCAGCAGTCACGGGGTTGAAGCTTTCTTT.

This clonotype occurred many times. The gene calls are TRBV5-5 and TRBJ2-1, with 16 positions matching TRBD2. In germline, CDR1 is SGHKS, CDR2 YYEKEE (reference sequence). With V trimmed by 0 bases and J by 8 bases, 5 bases remained unmatched. This CDR3 has 17 residues. The CDR3 coding sequence is TGTGCCAGCAGCTTGGCGGGACTAGCGGGAGGGGTCCATGAGCAGTTCTTC. It encodes CASSLAGLAGGVHEQFF. Full variable domain (remainder filled in from reference TRBV5-5 and TRBJ2-1): DAGVTQSPTHLIKTRGQQVTLRCSPISGHKSVSWYQQVLGQGPQFIFQYYEKEERGRGNFPDRFSARQFPNYSSELNVNALLLGDSALYLCASSLAGLAGGVHEQFFGPGTRLTVL.

This clonotype was seen at least ten times. The genes are TRBV28 and TRBJ2-5, with D maybe TRBD2 (6 bases). CDR1 is MDHEN and CDR2 is SYDVKM in the germline V gene. The CDR3 totals 13 residues. CDR3 bases: TGTGCTCGCTTGTGGGAGGAGGGAAAGACCCAGTACTTC. This encodes CARLWEEGKTQYF.